The following is a T cell receptor beta chain sequence with its context. Its antigen is not known. This sample is drawn from a study of T-cell memory formation after mild COVID-19. CDR3 length: 14 residues. From germline, CDR1 is SQVTM and CDR2 ANQGSEA. V lost 6 bases, J lost 0 bases, and 6 bases stayed unmatched. TCR alpha and TCR beta cDNA libraries carrying sample barcodes and UMIs were produced by 5'RACE using constant-segment primers. TCRdb independently ran MiXCR on the 5' RACE reads; one entry per CDR3 protein. The sample records roughly 70,000 distinct CDR3 sequences, roughly 17% being singletons. Study conclusions and caveats: Contracting clones, day 15 to 85, had balanced CD4/CD8, and later expanders favored CD4+. Mainly CM and EM harbored the contracting CD4+ clones; mainly EMRA harbored the CD8+ ones. Memory cells collected pre-infection included some clones that later responded, suggesting cross-reactive memory joined.

The specimen was PBMCs or a T cell subset sorted from them (not recorded which). The sequence was collected from an adult woman who had mild COVID-19 (a few samples of this study predate the infection). Cell type and time point are not known. The rearrangement joins TRBV29-1 to TRBJ2-5; 8 bases map to TRBD1. CDR3 sequence: CSVDRGFYQETQYF. DNA for the CDR3: TGCAGCGTAGACAGGGGTTTCTACCAAGAGACCCAGTACTTC.